This T cell receptor beta chain was identified in a study of blood T cell repertoires in COVID-19 (dated by TCRdb to the early 2020s). Study-level background: Samples from collaborators originated in the United States, Italy and Spain and spanned both the acute and convalescent phases of COVID-19. The material from the prospective study consisted of cDNA or gDNA derived from T cells, B-cell-depleted T cells, or PBMCs. The dataset comprised deeply sampled blood TCRbeta repertoires from subjects exposed to, actively infected with, or recovered from COVID-19. A freely available public database, intended as a resource for researchers studying the immune response to SARS-CoV-2, is where the repertoires were released. The samples were drawn from the first 160 participants of the ongoing ImmuneRACE study and from roughly 1,300 subjects provided by 6 global collaborators. Nearly every sample came with metadata listing a de-identified subject ID, COVID-19 status, age in years and sex. Where available, HLA class I and class II types were taken from metadata supplied by the sample provider and were not determined by assay-based typing.

Each collaborating institution followed its own protocols to collect whole blood in K2EDTA tubes. For TCRbeta analysis, collaborators shipped samples as frozen whole blood, isolated PBMCs, or DNA extracted from either of those sample types. The germline V gene supplies CDR1 SGHRS and CDR2 YFSETQ. Counted from cysteine to phenylalanine, this CDR3 has 14 amino acids. The CDR3 DNA has 42 bases and is translated from base 1. A remark on this clone: Its antigen is not yet known. The junction shows a germline mismatch at one end, possibly a read error.

The immunoSEQ Assay, a bias-controlled multiplex PCR, was used to amplify TCRbeta CDR3 regions from genomic DNA. As for the original processing: Nucleated cell counts per sample were estimated from amplification of reference gene primers within the assay. To quantify the absolute abundance of each unique TCRbeta CDR3 rearrangement, sequence reads were collapsed and filtered. For each sample, productive Simpson clonality was calculated by taking the square root of Simpson's diversity index across productive rearrangements. TCRdb provides this immuneACCESS table in a form limited to in-frame rearrangements. Some clones are lacking; in checked studies, under half of them reflect an unresolved V gene, and why the rest are absent is not known. The V and J calls and clone size come from that table; D and trimming were worked out from the DNA. Within this sample are roughly 63,000 clones, with 79% of them counted one time only. About 31% of the sample belongs to the ten largest clones.

The research as a whole found: The quantity of clinical and demographic metadata differed by source and by participant and was supplied without curation.

Sequencing was performed on peripheral blood. This chain joins TRBV5-1 to TRBJ2-7, and 10 bases in between align with TRBD2. This sequence originates from a human donor in a cohort sampled during active COVID-19. The DNA reads as follows: TGCGCCAGCAGCTCCCTCGTTCAAGCGGGAGGGCCCTCATTC. The resulting protein is CASSSLVQAGGPSF.